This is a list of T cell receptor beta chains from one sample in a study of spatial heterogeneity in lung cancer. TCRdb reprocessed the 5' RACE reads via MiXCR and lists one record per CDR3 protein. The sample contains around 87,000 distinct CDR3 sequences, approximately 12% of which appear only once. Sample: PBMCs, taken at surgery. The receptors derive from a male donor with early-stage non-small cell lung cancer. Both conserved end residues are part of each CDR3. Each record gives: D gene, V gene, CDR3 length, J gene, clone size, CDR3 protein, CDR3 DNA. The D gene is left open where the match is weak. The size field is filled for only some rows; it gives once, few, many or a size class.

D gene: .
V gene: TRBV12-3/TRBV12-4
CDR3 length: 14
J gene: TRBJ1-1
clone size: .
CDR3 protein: CASSFGRMGTEAFF
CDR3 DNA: TGTGCCAGCAGTTTCGGACGAATGGGGACTGAAGCTTTCTTT

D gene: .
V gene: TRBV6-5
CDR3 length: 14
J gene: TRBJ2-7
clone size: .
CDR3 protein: CASSYRGGLYEQYF
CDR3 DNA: TGTGCCAGCAGTTACAGGGGGGGCCTCTACGAGCAGTACTTC

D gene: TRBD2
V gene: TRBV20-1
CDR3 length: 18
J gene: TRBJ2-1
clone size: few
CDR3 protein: CSARVAGAARGSYNEQFF
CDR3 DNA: TGCAGTGCTAGAGTAGCGGGAGCAGCACGGGGGTCCTACAATGAGCAGTTCTTC

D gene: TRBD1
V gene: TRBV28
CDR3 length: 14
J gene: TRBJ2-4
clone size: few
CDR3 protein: CASSLAGGQNIQYF
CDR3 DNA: TGTGCCAGCAGTTTAGCAGGGGGCCAAAACATTCAGTACTTC

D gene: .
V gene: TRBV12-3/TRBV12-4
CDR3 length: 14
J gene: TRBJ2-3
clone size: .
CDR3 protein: CASGRLESTDTQYF
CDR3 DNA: TGTGCCAGCGGAAGACTAGAAAGCACAGATACGCAGTATTTT

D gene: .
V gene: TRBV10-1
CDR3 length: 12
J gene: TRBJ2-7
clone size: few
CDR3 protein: CASRYRSYEQYF
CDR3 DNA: TGCGCCTCCCGGTACAGGTCCTACGAGCAGTACTTC

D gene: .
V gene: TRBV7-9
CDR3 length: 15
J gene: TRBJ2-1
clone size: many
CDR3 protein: CASSLAGQPYNEQFF
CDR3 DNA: TGTGCCAGCAGCTTAGCAGGACAGCCCTACAATGAGCAGTTCTTC

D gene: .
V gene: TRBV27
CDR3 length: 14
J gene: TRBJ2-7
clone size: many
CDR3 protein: CASSLGQGSYEQYF
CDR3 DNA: TGTGCCAGCAGTTTGGGGCAGGGGTCCTACGAGCAGTACTTC

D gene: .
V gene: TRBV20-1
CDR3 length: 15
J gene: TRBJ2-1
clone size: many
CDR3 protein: CSARQGTSLRDEQFF
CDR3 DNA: TGCAGTGCAAGACAGGGGACTAGCCTTCGCGATGAGCAGTTCTTC

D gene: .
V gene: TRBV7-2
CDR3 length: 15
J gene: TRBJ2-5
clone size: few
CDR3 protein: CASSLAPGNRETQYF
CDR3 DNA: TGTGCCAGCAGCTTAGCGCCGGGGAACCGAGAGACCCAGTACTTC

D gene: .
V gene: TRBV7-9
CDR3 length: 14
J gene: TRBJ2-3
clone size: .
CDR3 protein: CASSLTQGSYTQYF
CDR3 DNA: TGTGCCAGCAGCCTTACTCAGGGCTCATATACGCAGTATTTT

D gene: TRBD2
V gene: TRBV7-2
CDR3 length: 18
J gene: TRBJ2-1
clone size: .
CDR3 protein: CASSTPDSGGSSYNEQFF
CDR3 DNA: TGTGCCAGCAGCACGCCGGATTCGGGCGGGAGCTCGTACAATGAGCAGTTCTTC

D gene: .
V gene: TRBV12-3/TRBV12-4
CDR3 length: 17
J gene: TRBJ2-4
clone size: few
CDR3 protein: CASSRTADNLAKNIQYF
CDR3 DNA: TGTGCCAGCAGCAGGACAGCAGACAACCTAGCCAAAAACATTCAGTACTTC

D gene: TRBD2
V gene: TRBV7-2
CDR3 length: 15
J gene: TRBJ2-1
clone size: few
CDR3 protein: CASTLLAGAYNEQFF
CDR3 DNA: TGTGCCAGCACCCTACTAGCGGGGGCTTACAATGAGCAGTTCTTC

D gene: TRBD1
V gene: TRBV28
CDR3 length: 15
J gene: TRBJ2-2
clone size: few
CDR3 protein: CATGKDRGRTGELFF
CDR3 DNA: TGTGCCACGGGAAAGGACAGGGGGCGAACCGGGGAGCTGTTTTTT

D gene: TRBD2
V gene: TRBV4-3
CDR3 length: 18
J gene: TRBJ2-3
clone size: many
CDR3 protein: CASSQRPGLAASTDTQYF
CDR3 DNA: TGCGCCAGCAGCCAACGACCGGGACTAGCGGCTAGCACAGATACGCAGTATTTT

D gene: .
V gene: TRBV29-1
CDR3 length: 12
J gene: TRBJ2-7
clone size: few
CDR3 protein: CSVEVRIGEQYF
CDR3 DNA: TGCAGCGTTGAAGTTAGGATCGGCGAGCAGTACTTC

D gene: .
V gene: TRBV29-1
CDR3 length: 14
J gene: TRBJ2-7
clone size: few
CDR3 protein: CSVETARDRLLQYF
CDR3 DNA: TGCAGCGTTGAAACGGCGAGGGACCGGTTATTGCAGTACTTC

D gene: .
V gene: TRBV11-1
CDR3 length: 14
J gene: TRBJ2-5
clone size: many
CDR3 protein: CASSSRRLDTQKYF
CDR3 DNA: TGTGCCAGCAGCTCGAGAAGATTGGATACACAGAAGTACTTC

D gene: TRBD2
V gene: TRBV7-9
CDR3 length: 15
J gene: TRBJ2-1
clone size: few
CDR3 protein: CASSYMGLAAHEQFF
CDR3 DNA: TGTGCCAGCAGCTATATGGGACTAGCGGCGCATGAGCAGTTCTTC

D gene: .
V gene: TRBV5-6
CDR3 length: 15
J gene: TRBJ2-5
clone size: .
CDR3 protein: CASSLAGTNQETQYF
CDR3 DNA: TGTGCCAGCAGCTTGGCAGGGACAAACCAAGAGACCCAGTACTTC

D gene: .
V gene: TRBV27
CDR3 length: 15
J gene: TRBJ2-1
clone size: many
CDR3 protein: CASSPDRPAGNEQFF
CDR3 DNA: TGTGCCAGCAGTCCGGACAGGCCTGCGGGGAATGAGCAGTTCTTC

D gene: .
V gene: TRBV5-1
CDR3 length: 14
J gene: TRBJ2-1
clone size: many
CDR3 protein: CASSGGGRGNEQFF
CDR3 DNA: TGCGCCAGCAGCGGTGGGGGCCGAGGGAATGAGCAGTTCTTC

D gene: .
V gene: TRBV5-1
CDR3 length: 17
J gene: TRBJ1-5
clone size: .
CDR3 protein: CASSLGEGGIGNQPQHF
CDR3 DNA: TGCGCCAGCAGCTTGGGAGAAGGGGGGATTGGAAATCAGCCCCAGCATTTT

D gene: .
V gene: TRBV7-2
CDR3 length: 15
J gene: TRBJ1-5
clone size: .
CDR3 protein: CASSLERPPGSPQHF
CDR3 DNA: TGTGCCAGCAGCTTAGAGAGGCCCCCTGGGTCACCCCAGCATTTT

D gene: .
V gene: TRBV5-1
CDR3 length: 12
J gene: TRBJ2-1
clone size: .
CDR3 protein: CASSVTYNEQFF
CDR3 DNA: TGCGCCAGCAGCGTTACCTACAATGAGCAGTTCTTC

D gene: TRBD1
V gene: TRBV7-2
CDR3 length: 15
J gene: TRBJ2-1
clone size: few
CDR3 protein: CASSKQGASHNEQFF
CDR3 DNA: TGTGCCAGCAGCAAACAGGGGGCTTCCCACAATGAGCAGTTCTTC

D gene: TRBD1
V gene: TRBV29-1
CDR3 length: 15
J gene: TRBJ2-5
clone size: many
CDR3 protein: CSVEGNRGARETQYF
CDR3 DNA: TGCAGCGTTGAAGGGAACAGGGGCGCGAGAGAGACCCAGTACTTC

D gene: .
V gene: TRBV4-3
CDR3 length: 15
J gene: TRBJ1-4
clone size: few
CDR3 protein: CASSQEVRTNEKLFF
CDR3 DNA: TGCGCCAGCAGCCAAGAGGTCCGAACTAATGAAAAACTGTTTTTT

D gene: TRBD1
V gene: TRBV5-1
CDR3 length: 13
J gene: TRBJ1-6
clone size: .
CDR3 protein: CASSVDRGSPLHF
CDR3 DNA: TGCGCCAGCAGTGTGGACAGGGGCTCACCCCTCCACTTT

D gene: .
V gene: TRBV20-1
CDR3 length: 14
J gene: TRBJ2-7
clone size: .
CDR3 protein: CSARASGRLGEQYF
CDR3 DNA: TGCAGTGCTAGAGCTTCAGGCAGGTTGGGCGAGCAGTACTTC

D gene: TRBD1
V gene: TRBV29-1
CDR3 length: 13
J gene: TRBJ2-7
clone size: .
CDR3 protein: CSVQGQGAYEQYF
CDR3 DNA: TGCAGCGTTCAAGGACAGGGAGCCTACGAGCAGTACTTC

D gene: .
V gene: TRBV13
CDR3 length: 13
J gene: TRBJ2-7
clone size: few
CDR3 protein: CASSLFAGSEQYF
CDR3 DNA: TGTGCCAGCAGCTTATTCGCTGGCTCCGAGCAGTACTTC

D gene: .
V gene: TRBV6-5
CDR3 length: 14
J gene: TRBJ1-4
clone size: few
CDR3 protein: CASRNTQVNEKLFF
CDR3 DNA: TGTGCCAGCAGAAACACACAAGTTAATGAAAAACTGTTTTTT

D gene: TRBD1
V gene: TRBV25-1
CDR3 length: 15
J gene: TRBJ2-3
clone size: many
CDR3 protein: CASSEPRQGADTQYF
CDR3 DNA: TGTGCCAGCAGTGAACCCCGACAGGGAGCAGATACGCAGTATTTT

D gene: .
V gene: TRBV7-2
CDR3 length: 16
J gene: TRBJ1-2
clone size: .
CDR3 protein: CASSLDPGGNLYGYTF
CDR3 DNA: TGTGCCAGCAGCTTAGATCCAGGAGGCAACCTATATGGCTACACCTTC

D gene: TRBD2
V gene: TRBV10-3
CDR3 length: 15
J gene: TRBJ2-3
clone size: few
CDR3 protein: CAISFSGGATDTQYF
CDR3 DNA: TGTGCCATCAGTTTTAGCGGGGGGGCGACAGATACGCAGTATTTT

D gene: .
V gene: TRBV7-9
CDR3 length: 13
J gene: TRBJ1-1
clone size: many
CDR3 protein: CASSFSTDTEAFF
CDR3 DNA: TGTGCCAGCAGCTTTTCCACCGACACTGAAGCTTTCTTT

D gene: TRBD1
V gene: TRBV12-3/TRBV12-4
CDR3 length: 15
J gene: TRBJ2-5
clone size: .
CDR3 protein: CASSPDRSSEETQYF
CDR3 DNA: TGTGCCAGCAGCCCGGACAGGTCCTCAGAAGAGACCCAGTACTTC

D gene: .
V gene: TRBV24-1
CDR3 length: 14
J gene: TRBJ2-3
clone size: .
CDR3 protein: CATTTGSGTDTQYF
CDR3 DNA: TGTGCCACCACTACGGGGAGCGGCACAGATACGCAGTATTTT

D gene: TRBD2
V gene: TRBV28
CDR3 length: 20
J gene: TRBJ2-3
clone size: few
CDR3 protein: CASSSSGGRSRGRVTDTQYF
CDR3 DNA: TGTGCCAGCAGTTCCTCCGGGGGGCGCAGCCGCGGGAGGGTGACAGATACGCAGTATTTT

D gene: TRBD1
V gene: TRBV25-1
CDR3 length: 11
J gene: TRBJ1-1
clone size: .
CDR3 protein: CASSHRGEAFF
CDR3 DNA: TGTGCCAGCAGTCACAGGGGCGAGGCTTTCTTT

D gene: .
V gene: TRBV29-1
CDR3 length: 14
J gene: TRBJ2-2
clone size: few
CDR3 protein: CSVEGTLNTGELFF
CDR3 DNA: TGCAGCGTTGAAGGGACCCTGAACACCGGGGAGCTGTTTTTT

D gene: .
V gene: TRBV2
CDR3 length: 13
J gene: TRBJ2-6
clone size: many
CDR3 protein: CASQLFGANVLTF
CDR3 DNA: TGTGCCAGCCAGTTATTCGGGGCCAACGTCCTGACTTTC

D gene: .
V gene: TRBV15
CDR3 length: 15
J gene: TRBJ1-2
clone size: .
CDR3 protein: CATSRGGAPDYGYTF
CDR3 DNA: TGTGCCACCAGCAGAGGGGGGGCCCCGGACTATGGCTACACCTTC

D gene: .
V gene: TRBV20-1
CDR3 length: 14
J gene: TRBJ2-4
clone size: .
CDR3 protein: CSARVGAGVDIQYF
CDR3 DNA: TGCAGTGCTAGAGTGGGGGCCGGGGTGGACATTCAGTACTTC

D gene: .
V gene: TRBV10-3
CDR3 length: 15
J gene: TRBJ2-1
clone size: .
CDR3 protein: CAISESRTEPMKQFF
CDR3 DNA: TGTGCCATCAGTGAGTCCCGGACAGAACCAATGAAGCAGTTCTTC

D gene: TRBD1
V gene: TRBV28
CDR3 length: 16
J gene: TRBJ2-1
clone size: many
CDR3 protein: CASSRDRGAFRNEQFF
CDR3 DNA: TGTGCCAGCAGCCGCGACAGGGGCGCTTTTCGCAATGAGCAGTTCTTC

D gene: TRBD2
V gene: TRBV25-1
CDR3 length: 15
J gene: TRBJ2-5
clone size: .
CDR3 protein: CASRRTSGNQETQYF
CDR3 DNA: TGTGCCAGCAGACGGACTAGCGGGAATCAAGAGACCCAGTACTTC

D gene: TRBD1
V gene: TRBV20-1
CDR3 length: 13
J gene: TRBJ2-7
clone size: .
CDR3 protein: CSADRQGAYEQYF
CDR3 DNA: TGCAGTGCCGATAGACAGGGGGCCTACGAGCAGTACTTC

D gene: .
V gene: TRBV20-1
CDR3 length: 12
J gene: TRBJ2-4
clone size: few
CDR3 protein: CSAPGRWDIQYF
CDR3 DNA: TGCAGTGCTCCCGGGAGATGGGACATTCAGTACTTC

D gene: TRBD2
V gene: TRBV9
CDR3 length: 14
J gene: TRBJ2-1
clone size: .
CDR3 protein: CASSVGTRNNEQFF
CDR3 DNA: TGTGCCAGCAGCGTAGGGACTAGAAACAATGAGCAGTTCTTC

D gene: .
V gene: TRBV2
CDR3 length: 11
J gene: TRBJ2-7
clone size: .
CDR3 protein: CASSAPAEQYF
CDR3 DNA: TGTGCCAGCAGTGCGCCAGCGGAGCAGTACTTC

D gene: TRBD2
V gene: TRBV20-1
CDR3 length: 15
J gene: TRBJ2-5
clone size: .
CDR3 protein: CSALSGGEYQETQYF
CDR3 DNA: TGCAGTGCACTGAGCGGGGGGGAGTACCAAGAGACCCAGTACTTC